This TCR beta chain was identified in a study of T cell responses to AZD1222 COVID-19 vaccine. Turning to this clone: Its antigen is not known.

Overall study findings and caveats: The study identified only six AZD1222 recipients as seropositive at baseline. Among vaccine-associated CD4 TCRs, coverage spanned spike, with dominance at 160-218 and 743-854. A mostly white British donor set with more females was recruited, and clonal diversity was possibly underestimated.

Repertoires were generated with immunoSEQ multiplex PCR, while TCRdb's copy carries only in-frame clones and drops some. The sample lists about 93,000 clones, roughly 91% occurring once. CDR3 length equals 15 residues. V was clipped by 5 bases and J by 2 bases; unmatched bases: 6. Looked up from germline, CDR1 is MNHEY and CDR2 is SVGEGT. The clonotype comes from an adult in good health. The source material was peripheral blood, sampled on day 0 of MenACWY control vaccination. The chain recombines TRBV6-2 or TRBV6-3 with TRBJ2-7; 10 nucleotides match TRBD2. The CDR3 DNA follows: TGTGCCAGCAGTCGAAGCGGGGGGGTGCCCTACGAGCAGTACTTC. Protein product: CASSRSGGVPYEQYF.